Described below is a single T cell receptor (beta chain) sequence and its context. Its antigen is unidentified. V dropped 2 bases and J dropped 1 base, with 12 bases sitting between them. CDR3 length: 15 amino acids. In germline, CDR1 is MNHEY, CDR2 SMNVEV (reference sequence). Method: immunoSEQ multiplex PCR; TCRdb's copy keeps in-frame clones and lacks some. The sample carries about 110,000 clones, about 85% recorded once. These data originate in a study of cytomegalovirus exposure and HLA in healthy donors. Overall study results and limits: The authors enumerated over 150 TCR beta chains as linked to cytomegalovirus.

Input material: PBMCs. The TCR comes from a woman aged 18-29 years in good health and CMV-seronegative. The V gene is TRBV27, the J gene TRBJ2-7; D is perhaps TRBD2 (5 bases). CDR3 region: CASSLGRSGSYEQYF. CDR3 nucleotides: TGTGCCAGCAGTTTAGGGCGCTCGGGGTCCTACGAGCAGTACTTC.